The next 11 T cell receptor beta chains were all read from a single sample in a study of human T cells and chemical hapten exposure. Each CDR3 protein is one row after TCRdb ran MiXCR on the RACE reads. The data contain some 180,000 distinct CDR3 sequences, around 25% of them singletons. Time point denoted: patch test 3, about 24 weeks after DPC sensitization. Stated treatment: therapeutic diphenylcyclopropenone sensitization with weekly scalp DPC. The sequencing here drew on whole blood, taken in connection with sensitization to the hapten diphenylcyclopropenone (DPC). These receptor sequences come from a woman aged 40 to 50 with alopecia areata. Some clones in this sample may be carry-over from other donors' samples.

V gene TRBV18 combines with J gene TRBJ2-7; TRBD1 matches at 7 bases. This CDR3 contains 15 residues. Germline V gene data show CDR1 as KGHSH and CDR2 as LQKENI. V was pared by 3 bases and J by 4 bases, with 9 bases of the junction left unmatched. The CDR3 DNA reads as TGTGCCAGCTCACCCACAGGGGCACGACGGTACGAGCAGTACTTC. This translates into CASSPTGARRYEQYF.

V usage is TRBV7-2 and J usage is TRBJ2-3; 11 bases are a match to TRBD2. This CDR3 comprises 16 residues. The germline CDR1 and CDR2 sequences are SGHTA and FQGNSA. V shed 6 bases and J 1 base; nucleotides not matched to a gene: 6. The CDR3 nucleotides read TGTGCCAGCAGTCGCCGACTAGCGGGACGCACAGATACGCAGTATTTT. Translation: CASSRRLAGRTDTQYF.

The chain links TRBV7-9 to TRBJ1-2; no clear D. The CDR3 contains 13 residues. The V gene lost 0 bases and the J gene lost 5 bases, with 7 bases spanning the gap. Germline V gene data show CDR1 as SEHNR and CDR2 as FQNEAQ (reference sequence). CDR3 region: CASSLAGVYGYTF. DNA of the CDR3: TGTGCCAGCAGCTTAGCCGGAGTGTATGGCTACACCTTC.

The table lists this clonotype with a few counts. The chain uses TRBV20-1 and TRBJ2-3, with 7 bases lining up with TRBD2. J lost 2 bases, V lost 6 bases, and 2 bases had no gene match. Germline V gene data show CDR1 as DFQATT and CDR2 as SNEGSKA (reference sequence). CDR3 size: 12 residues. The CDR3, as DNA: TGCAGTGCACTAGCGTACACAGATACGCAGTATTTT. Translating gives CSALAYTDTQYF.

The rearrangement joins TRBV6-2 or TRBV6-3 to TRBJ2-1; D might be TRBD2 (5 bases). The V end lost 2 bases, the J end lost 9 bases, and 14 bases lay between the germline ends. This CDR3 contains 14 residues. The V gene's germline CDR1 is MNHEY and CDR2 SVGEGT. The CDR3, as DNA: TGTGCCAGCAGTTACACCGCTAGCATAGGTGAGCAGTTCTTC. Its protein is CASSYTASIGEQFF.

The rearrangement joins TRBV29-1 to TRBJ2-5; D uncertain. The germline CDR1 and CDR2 sequences are SQVTM and ANQGSEA. The CDR3 is 11 residues long. With 3 bases removed from V and 7 bases from J, the gap between germline ends came to 9 bases. Here the CDR3 DNA reads TGCAGCGTTGAGCGGCAGCGGACCCAGTACTTC. Its protein is CSVERQRTQYF.

This clonotype has at least ten counts. The chain recombines TRBV25-1 with TRBJ2-7; D remains unclear. Trimming stripped 1 base from V and 4 bases from J, with 8 bases between. There are 13 residues in the CDR3. CDR1 is MGHDK, CDR2 SYGVNS, per germline. CDR3 DNA sequence: TGTGCCAGCAGTGAATCTCCCGGATACGAGCAGTACTTC. The encoded protein is CASSESPGYEQYF.

This clonotype was seen more than once but under ten times. V is TRBV7-8 and J is TRBJ1-1, with 10 bases lining up with TRBD1. The junction had 8 bases not matched to a gene; V was cut back by 3 bases and J by 4 bases. This CDR3 has 16 residues. Germline-derived CDR1 and CDR2 are SGHVS and FQNEAQ. The CDR3 DNA reads as TGTGCCAGCAGCTTGGGGACAGGGGAAAGAAGCACTGAAGCTTTCTTT. Translating gives CASSLGTGERSTEAFF.

This clonotype turned up a few times. The chain is built from TRBV9 and TRBJ2-2; weak D call: TRBD2 (6 bases). The V and J ends lost 5 bases and 3 bases respectively, with 14 bases between them. CDR1 and CDR2 (germline): SGDLS, YYNGEE. CDR3 length: 15 amino acids. DNA for the CDR3: TGTGCCAGCAGTTCTATAGAGCGGGACACCGGGGAGCTGTTTTTT. Translating gives CASSSIERDTGELFF.

Turning to this clonotype: No conserved phenylalanine or tryptophan is present at the end of the CDR3, so a read error is the likely explanation. The gene calls are TRBV6-5 and TRBJ2-7, with a possible D match to TRBD1 (7 bases). Germline assignment: CDR1 MNHEY and CDR2 SVGAGI. V gave up 4 bases and J gave up 7 bases, with 11 bases separating them. The CDR3 length is 12 residues. In DNA, the CDR3 is TGTGCCAGCAGTTCCCCAGGGGGGGAGCAGTACATC. Translation: CASSSPGGEQYI.

This clonotype came up a few times. V usage is TRBV6-5 and J usage is TRBJ1-2; D might be TRBD1 (6 bases). CDR1 is MNHEY, CDR2 SVGAGI, per germline. CDR3 length: 14 residues. V was shortened by 2 bases and J by 5 bases, with 12 bases between the two germline ends. CDR3: CASSYTGTSYGYTF. CDR3 coding DNA: TGTGCCAGCAGTTACACCGGGACATCGTATGGCTACACCTTC.